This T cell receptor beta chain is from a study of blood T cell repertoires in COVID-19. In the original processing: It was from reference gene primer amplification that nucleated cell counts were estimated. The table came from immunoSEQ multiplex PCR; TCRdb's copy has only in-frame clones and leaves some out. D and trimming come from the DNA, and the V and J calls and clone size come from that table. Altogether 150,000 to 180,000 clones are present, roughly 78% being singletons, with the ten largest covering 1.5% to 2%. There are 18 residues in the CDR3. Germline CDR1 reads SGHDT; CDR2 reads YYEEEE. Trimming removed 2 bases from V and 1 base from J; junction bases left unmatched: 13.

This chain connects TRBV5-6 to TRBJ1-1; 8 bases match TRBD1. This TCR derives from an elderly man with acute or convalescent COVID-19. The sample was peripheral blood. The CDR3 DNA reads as TGTGCCAGCAGCTTATATCGGGCAGACAGGGGAAGGAACACTGAAGCTTTCTTT. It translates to CASSLYRADRGRNTEAFF.